The source of this T cell receptor beta chain is a study of a mutant IDH1 vaccine in newly diagnosed glioma. Time point denoted: baseline, week 1 (first vaccination visit). Treatment defined: pre-vaccination baseline after standard-of-care therapy. Germline CDR1 and CDR2: SGHKS and YYEKEE (reference sequence). The CDR3 is 15 residues long. With 2 bases clipped from V and 8 bases from J, the junction kept 7 bases outside the gene matches. The table came from immunoSEQ multiplex PCR; TCRdb's copy has only in-frame clones and leaves some out. The top ten hold approximately 4.4% of the sample, which has 65,000 to 70,000 clones, around 80% seen once.

This sample comprised peripheral blood mononuclear cells (PBMCs), obtained from a glioma patient treated with radiotherapy, temozolomide or both. V and J are TRBV5-5 and TRBJ1-4; 9 positions match TRBD1. The receptor was derived from a woman between 18 and 30 years old with glioma. Some clones in this sample may be carry-over from other donors' samples. Here the CDR3 DNA reads TGTGCCAGCAGCTTCCGGACAGGGGCTGCGGAAAAACTGTTTTTT. Translation: CASSFRTGAAEKLFF. Full variable domain (outside the CDR3, taken from reference TRBV5-5 and TRBJ1-4): DAGVTQSPTHLIKTRGQQVTLRCSPISGHKSVSWYQQVLGQGPQFIFQYYEKEERGRGNFPDRFSARQFPNYSSELNVNALLLGDSALYLCASSFRTGAAEKLFFGSGTQLSVL.